A single sample gave rise to the 6 T cell receptor beta chains below, sequenced in a study of beta chain features in type 1 diabetes. Findings and caveats of the study: Within each of all four CD4+ subsets, Type 1 diabetes patients had TCRB CDR3s that were moderately but significantly shorter.

No antigens are known for them. Expressed TCRB transcripts were sequenced because the entire RNA isolate underwent reverse transcription. Method: immunoSEQ multiplex PCR; TCRdb's copy keeps in-frame clones and lacks some. The sample has around 310,000 clones; roughly 13% are singletons. Source material: naive CD4+ T cells from blood. The origin of the receptors is a woman aged 18-29 years with type 1 diabetes.

This clone was seen only a few times. This chain uses TRBV4-1 with TRBJ1-1; 12 nucleotides align to TRBD1. Per the germline V gene, CDR1 is MGHRA and CDR2 is YSYEKL. The CDR3 consists of 16 residues. With V trimmed by 1 base and J by 9 bases, 9 bases remained unmatched. CDR3 DNA: TGCGCCAGCAGCCAAGTTCCGAGGGACAGGGGGCTACAAGCTTTCTTT. As protein: CASSQVPRDRGLQAFF.

V usage is TRBV5-4 and J usage is TRBJ1-2, with 8 bases aligning to TRBD1. Trimming cost V 4 bases and J 5 bases; bases outside gene matches: 7. The CDR3 loop spans 14 amino acids. Germline CDR1 reads SGHNT; CDR2 reads YYREEE (reference sequence). CDR3 in amino acids: CASSTDRASYGYTF. The CDR3 DNA sequence: TGTGCCAGCAGCACGGACAGGGCCAGTTATGGCTACACCTTC.

The V gene is TRBV4-1, the J gene TRBJ2-2; 7 nucleotides line up with TRBD1. There are 16 residues in the CDR3. V was clipped by 1 base and J by 4 bases; unmatched bases: 6. CDR1 and CDR2 from the germline V gene are MGHRA and YSYEKL. The CDR3, as DNA: TGCGCCAGCAGCCAAGCCAGACAGGGTGGCACCGGGGAGCTGTTTTTT. It yields the protein CASSQARQGGTGELFF.

The chain carries TRBV7-2 and TRBJ2-1, with 7 bases lining up with TRBD2. Germline lookup yields CDR1 SGHTA and CDR2 FQGNSA. Losses at the gene ends were 5 bases for V and 7 bases for J; bases not matched to a gene: 11. The CDR3 has 15 residues. The CDR3 region is CASSQTWTSGNEQFF. CDR3 in DNA: TGTGCCAGCAGCCAAACCTGGACTAGTGGGAATGAGCAGTTCTTC.

The V gene is TRBV5-1, the J gene TRBJ2-7, with D possibly TRBD2 on 7 matching bases. The germline CDR1 and CDR2 sequences are SGHRS and YFSETQ. This CDR3 has 15 residues. Trimming pared 4 bases from V and 2 bases from J, leaving 16 bases between. DNA of the CDR3: TGCGCCAGCAGCCGGGGGCGGGAGCCAACCTACGAGCAGTACTTC. Translated: CASSRGREPTYEQYF.

The rearrangement joins TRBV30 to TRBJ2-7; tentative D call: TRBD1 (5 bases). The CDR3 has 11 residues. The V end lost 0 bases, the J end lost 8 bases, and 8 bases lay between the germline ends. The germline gives CDR1 GTSNPN, CDR2 SVGIG (reference sequence). CDR3 loop: CAWSVAGQQYV. CDR3 DNA: TGTGCCTGGAGTGTCGCAGGGCAGCAGTACGTC.